The source of this T cell receptor beta chain is a study of technical replicates of blood from several donors (dated by TCRdb to between 2016 and 2019). Spanning cysteine to phenylalanine, the CDR3 consists of 14 amino acids. Just the 42-base CDR3 DNA is kept, in frame starting at base 1. V and J are trimmed by 7 bases and 6 bases, and the gene matches miss 11 bases of the junction. CDR1 and CDR2 were assigned from the germline V gene as MNHNS and SASEGT. On this clone: Its binding antigen is unknown. No clone much larger than this one lies a single base away; base qualities are absent.

Libraries were prepared through the immunoSEQ multiplex PCR assay. In its TCRdb copy, this immuneACCESS table keeps in-frame sequences only and misses some clones. Where compared with another copy, unresolved V genes explain less than half of these, and the others have no known cause. The sample table shows under 15,000 clones, and approximately 95% are seen once. The ten largest make up 6.3% of the sample. Sequenced input: PBMCs. The chain couples TRBV6-1 to TRBJ2-7; a stretch of 8 junction bases matches TRBD1. The clonotype comes from a human donor in good health. The DNA sequence is TGTGCCAGCATTTCCGCCCCCAGGGGGCGCGAGCAGTACTTC. This yields the protein CASISAPRGREQYF.